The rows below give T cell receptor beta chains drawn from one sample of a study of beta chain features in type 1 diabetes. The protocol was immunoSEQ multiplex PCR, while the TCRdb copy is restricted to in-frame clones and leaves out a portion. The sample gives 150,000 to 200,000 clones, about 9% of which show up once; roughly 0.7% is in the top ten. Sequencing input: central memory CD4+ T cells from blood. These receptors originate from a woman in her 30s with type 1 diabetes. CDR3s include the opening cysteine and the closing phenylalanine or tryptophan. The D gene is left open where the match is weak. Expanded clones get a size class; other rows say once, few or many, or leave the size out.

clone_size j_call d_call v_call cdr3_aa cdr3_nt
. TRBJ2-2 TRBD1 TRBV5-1 CASSDGTGHTGELFF TGCGCCAGCAGCGACGGGACAGGCCACACCGGGGAGCTGTTTTTT
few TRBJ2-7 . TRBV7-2 CASSLRPSTEQYF TGTGCCAGCAGCTTACGTCCGTCTACCGAGCAGTACTTC
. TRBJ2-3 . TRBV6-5 CASSYSRSAEDTQYF TGTGCCAGCAGTTACTCGAGGTCTGCTGAAGATACGCAGTATTTT
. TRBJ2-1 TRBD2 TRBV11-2 CASSLVDGRNNEQFF TGTGCCAGCAGCTTAGTCGACGGGAGGAACAATGAGCAGTTCTTC
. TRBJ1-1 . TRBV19 CASSQYKRTEAFF TGTGCCAGTAGTCAATACAAGAGGACTGAAGCTTTCTTT
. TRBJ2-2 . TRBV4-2 CASSQAGEYTGELFF TGTGCCAGCAGCCAAGCGGGAGAGTACACCGGGGAGCTGTTTTTT
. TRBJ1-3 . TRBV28 CASSFPRASSGNTIYF TGTGCCAGCAGTTTCCCCAGGGCCTCCTCTGGAAACACCATATATTTT
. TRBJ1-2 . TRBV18 CASSPAGDGYTF TGTGCCAGCTCACCAGCGGGGGATGGCTACACCTTC
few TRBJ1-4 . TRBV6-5 CASSYSTDRVRKLFF TGTGCCAGCAGTTACTCCACCGACAGAGTGAGAAAACTGTTTTTT
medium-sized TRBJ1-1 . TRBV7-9 CASSIKHRAQNTEAFF TGTGCCAGCAGCATTAAACACAGAGCACAGAACACTGAAGCTTTCTTT
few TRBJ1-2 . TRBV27 CASSLSGEVGYTF TGTGCCAGCAGTTTATCTGGGGAGGTCGGCTACACCTTC
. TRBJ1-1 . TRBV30 CAWSGAEAFF TGTGCCTGGAGCGGGGCTGAAGCTTTCTTT
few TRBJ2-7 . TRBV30 CAWSRGTAYEQYF TGTGCCTGGAGTCGGGGGACGGCCTACGAGCAGTACTTC
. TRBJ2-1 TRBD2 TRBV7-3 CASSLGSSGHNEQFF TGTGCCAGCAGCCTGGGGTCTAGCGGGCACAATGAGCAGTTCTTC
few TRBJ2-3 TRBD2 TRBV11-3 CASSLGAGVRTDTQYF TGTGCCAGCAGCTTAGGAGCGGGAGTACGCACAGATACGCAGTATTTT
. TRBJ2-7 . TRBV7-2 CASSFGSETYEQYF TGTGCCAGCAGCTTTGGTAGCGAGACCTACGAGCAGTACTTC
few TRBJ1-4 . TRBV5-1 CASSLAPLEKLFF TGCGCCAGCAGCTTGGCCCCCCTTGAAAAACTGTTTTTT
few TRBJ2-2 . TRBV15 CATSRDFPSPGELFF TGTGCCACCAGCAGAGATTTTCCTAGCCCTGGGGAGCTGTTTTTT
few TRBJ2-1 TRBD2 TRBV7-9 CASSLAWTSSYNEQFF TGTGCCAGCAGCTTAGCGTGGACTAGCAGTTACAATGAGCAGTTCTTC
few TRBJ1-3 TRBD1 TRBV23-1 CASGSGTGGFAIYF TGCGCCAGCGGGTCCGGGACAGGGGGTTTCGCCATATATTTT
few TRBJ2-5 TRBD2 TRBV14 CASSQGLAAGTQYF TGTGCCAGCAGCCAAGGACTAGCCGCAGGTACCCAGTACTTC
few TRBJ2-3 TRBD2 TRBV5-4 CASSPRSGSSTDTQYF TGTGCCAGCAGTCCTAGAAGCGGGAGTAGCACAGATACGCAGTATTTT
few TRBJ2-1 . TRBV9 CASSQGGAGIYNEQFF TGTGCCAGCAGCCAAGGAGGGGCGGGAATTTACAATGAGCAGTTCTTC
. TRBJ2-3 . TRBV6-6 CASRDLASTDTQYF TGTGCCAGCAGGGACTTGGCTAGCACAGATACGCAGTATTTT
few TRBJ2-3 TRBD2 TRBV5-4 CASSFGGSETDTQYF TGTGCCAGCAGCTTTGGCGGGAGCGAGACAGATACGCAGTATTTT
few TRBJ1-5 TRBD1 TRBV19 CASSPTGGTGQPQHF TGTGCCAGTAGCCCCACAGGGGGCACCGGCCAGCCCCAGCATTTT
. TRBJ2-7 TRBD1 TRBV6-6 CASSLNAGTAEQYF TGTGCCAGCAGTTTAAACGCCGGGACAGCCGAGCAGTACTTC
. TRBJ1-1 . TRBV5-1 CASSQGIMNTEAFF TGCGCCAGCAGCCAGGGGATCATGAACACTGAAGCTTTCTTT
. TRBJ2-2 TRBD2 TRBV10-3 CAIRKLADNTGELFF TGTGCCATCCGGAAGCTAGCGGACAACACCGGGGAGCTGTTTTTT
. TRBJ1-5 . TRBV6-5 CASSSATGPQHF TGTGCCAGCAGTTCCGCGACAGGACCTCAGCATTTT
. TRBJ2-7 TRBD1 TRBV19 CASSHTVGTADYEQYF TGTGCCAGTAGCCACACGGTCGGGACAGCCGACTACGAGCAGTACTTC
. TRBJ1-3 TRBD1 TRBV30 CAWSPTGGRGNTIYF TGTGCCTGGAGTCCCACAGGGGGAAGAGGAAACACCATATATTTT
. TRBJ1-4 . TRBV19 CASSKGDSNEKLFF TGTGCCAGTAGTAAGGGAGACTCAAATGAAAAACTGTTTTTT
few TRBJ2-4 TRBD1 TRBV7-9 CASSPNWGTGVKNIQYF TGTGCCAGCAGCCCGAATTGGGGGACAGGGGTCAAAAACATTCAGTACTTC
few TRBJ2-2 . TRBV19 CASSNGSYLTGELFF TGTGCCAGTAGTAACGGGTCCTACTTAACCGGGGAGCTGTTTTTT
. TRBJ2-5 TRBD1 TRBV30 CAWSVYAPSPGQLQETQYF TGTGCCTGGAGTGTATATGCCCCCTCTCCGGGACAGCTACAAGAGACCCAGTACTTC